A single sample gave rise to the 11 T cell receptor beta chains below, sequenced in a study of T cell changes during pregnancy in multiple sclerosis. Produced via immunoSEQ multiplex PCR; TCRdb's table is partial and in-frame only. The data contain tens of thousands of clones, over 90% of them singletons. The sequencing here drew on CD8+ T cells from peripheral blood mononuclear cells, taken in the third trimester of pregnancy. The receptors here all came from a female donor with multiple sclerosis, enrolled in a pregnancy study.

This sequence joins TRBV4-1 and TRBJ2-3; TRBD1 might be the D (5 bases). This CDR3 spans 15 amino acids. Germline V lookup: CDR1 MGHRA, CDR2 YSYEKL. V lost 3 bases to trimming and J lost 5 bases, with 15 bases between them. The DNA of the CDR3 is TGCGCCAGCAGCCACATACTCCAGGGATTAGATACGCAGTATTTT. It encodes CASSHILQGLDTQYF.

V and J are TRBV27 and TRBJ2-5; D gene uncertain. This CDR3 has 11 amino acids. Germline CDR1 MNHEY, CDR2 SMNVEV (reference sequence). Trimming removed 6 bases at V and 1 base at J, with 3 bases between. The chain's CDR3 is CASSLQETQYF. CDR3 sequence (DNA): TGTGCCAGCAGCCTCCAAGAGACCCAGTACTTC.

This sequence joins TRBV5-8 and TRBJ1-1; D possibly corresponds to TRBD1 (6 bases). Trimming cost V 6 bases and J 7 bases, with 19 bases left between them. This CDR3 has 14 amino acids. Germline CDR1 SGHTS, CDR2 YDEGEE. CDR3 DNA sequence: TGTGCCAGCACCCTGGCGTGGGGGCACAATGAAGCTTTCTTT. Translating gives CASTLAWGHNEAFF. Based on the CDR3 plus reference TRBV5-8 and TRBJ1-1, the full variable domain is EAGVTQSPTHLIKTRGQQATLRCSPISGHTSVYWYQQALGLGLQFLLWYDEGEERNRGNFPPRFSGRQFPNYSSELNVNALELEDSALYLCASTLAWGHNEAFFGQGTRLTVV.

The V call is TRBV4-1, the J call TRBJ2-3, with 7 bases lining up with TRBD2. With V trimmed by 3 bases and J by 5 bases, 11 bases remained unmatched. The CDR3 is 16 amino acids. Germline CDR1 MGHRA, CDR2 YSYEKL. The CDR3 region is CASSQSTLRGVDTQYF. Here the CDR3 DNA reads TGCGCCAGCAGCCAGTCTACATTACGGGGGGTAGATACGCAGTATTTT.

A single count supports this clone. The chain uses TRBV9 and TRBJ1-2; 9 bases align to TRBD1. V lost 0 bases to trimming and J lost 8 bases; unmatched junction nucleotides: 11. The CDR3 extends over 16 amino acids. The V gene's germline CDR1 is SGDLS and CDR2 YYNGEE. CDR3 region: CASSVGRGTGSRGYTF. The CDR3 coding sequence is TGTGCCAGCAGCGTAGGTCGGGGGACAGGGTCACGGGGCTACACCTTC.

V gene TRBV19 combines with J gene TRBJ2-1, with 7 nucleotides matching TRBD1. The V gene's germline CDR1 is LNHDA and CDR2 SQIVND (reference sequence). Germline trimming cut 6 bases from V and 7 bases from J; bases unmatched to any gene: 6. The length of the CDR3 is 13 residues. CDR3: CASSSTGYNEQFF. DNA for the CDR3: TGTGCCAGTAGCTCGACAGGGTATAATGAGCAGTTCTTC.

The V call is TRBV5-1, the J call TRBJ2-7; a weak D match, TRBD2 (6 bases). This CDR3 is built from 11 residues. Trimming pared 4 bases from V and 7 bases from J, leaving 9 bases between. The germline CDR1 and CDR2 sequences are SGHRS and YFSETQ. As DNA, the CDR3 is TGCGCCAGCAGCCTTGGGGGGGAGCAGTACTTC. This gives the protein CASSLGGEQYF.

The genes are TRBV19 and TRBJ1-5; 9 bases match TRBD1. CDR3 length: 13 amino acids. Trimming cost V 5 bases and J 7 bases; bases outside gene matches: 3. The germline V gene has CDR1 LNHDA and CDR2 SQIVND (reference sequence). The CDR3 nucleotides read TGTGCCAGTAGTGGACAGGGGCTACAGCCCCAGCATTTT. Amino acids: CASSGQGLQPQHF.

CDR3 sequence: CAWSVPGGRSYNEQFF. The DNA for the CDR3 is TGTGCCTGGAGTGTACCGGGTGGCCGCTCCTACAATGAGCAGTTCTTC. The chain combines TRBV30 with TRBJ2-1; D gene unclear. The V end lost 0 bases, the J end lost 0 bases, and 12 bases lay between the germline ends. CDR1 GTSNPN and CDR2 SVGIG come from the germline V gene (reference sequence). There are 16 residues in the CDR3.

The gene calls are TRBV27 and TRBJ2-3, with TRBD2 matching over 7 bases. CDR1 is MNHEY, CDR2 SMNVEV, per germline (reference sequence). The junction had 10 bases not matched to a gene; V was cut back by 6 bases and J by 4 bases. The CDR3 extends over 15 amino acids. The CDR3 is CASSLGLPRADTQYF. Written as DNA, the CDR3 is TGTGCCAGCAGCTTGGGACTACCTCGGGCAGATACGCAGTATTTT.

This chain connects TRBV10-2 to TRBJ2-7; D might be TRBD1 (5 bases). The CDR3 consists of 14 residues. Germline CDR1 and CDR2: WSHSY and SAAADI. The ends were cut back, 5 bases at V and 0 bases at J, with 11 bases in the middle. The CDR3 is CASSTSDSSYEQYF. The CDR3 region has the DNA TGCGCCAGCAGTACGAGCGACAGCTCCTACGAGCAGTACTTC.